A single sample is the source of the 20 T cell receptor beta chains below, sequenced in a study of shared clonotypes between healthy human individuals (dated by TCRdb to the early 2020s). The receptor library was made with the immunoSEQ multiplex PCR assay. Not all clones reach the TCRdb copy of this immuneACCESS table, which keeps in-frame sequences only. Checked studies attribute under half of the gap to unresolved V genes and leave the rest unexplained. Here the sample has 2 million to 2.5 million clones; about 90% occur a single time. Together, the top ten hold 0.3% to 0.4% of the sample. The sequenced sample consisted of naive CD4+ T cells from PBMCs. In light of the paper, this sample's cell subset or site label describes: CD45RA+ positively selected. Receptors originate from a young man in good health. Some clones in this sample may be carry-over from other donors' samples.

A note on this clone: The same CDR3 also results from other DNA sequences found in this sample. V and J are TRBV5-5 and TRBJ2-3; the D is unclear. Between the trimmed V and J ends, which lost 0 bases and 0 bases, there was a span of 8 bases. The CDR3 contains 15 residues. The germline gives CDR1 SGHKS, CDR2 YYEKEE (reference sequence). CDR3 sequence (DNA): TGTGCCAGCAGCTTGGTTTCAGGTAGCACAGATACGCAGTATTTT. Residues: CASSLVSGSTDTQYF.

The V gene is TRBV28, the J gene TRBJ2-7, with a weak D call TRBD1 (7 bases). CDR3 size: 15 residues. V was pared by 8 bases and J by 4 bases, with 21 bases between. Germline V gene data show CDR1 as MDHEN and CDR2 as SYDVKM. CDR3 coding DNA: TGTGCCAGCCCGCCCCCGGGGGACAGAGAGTACGAGCAGTACTTC. It encodes CASPPPGDREYEQYF.

This chain connects TRBV12-5 to TRBJ2-1; a possible D gene is TRBD2 (6 bases). Trimming pared 1 base from V and 1 base from J, leaving 14 bases between. In germline, CDR1 is LGHNT, CDR2 FRNRAP. This CDR3 is 17 amino acids long. The chain's CDR3 is CASGLAPGLSSYNEQFF. DNA for the CDR3: TGTGCTAGTGGTTTGGCCCCGGGACTTTCTTCCTACAATGAGCAGTTCTTC.

In this sample, this clone turned up once. The chain has TRBV28 and TRBJ2-7, with D maybe TRBD2 (5 bases). The CDR3 is 15 amino acids. In germline, CDR1 is MDHEN, CDR2 SYDVKM. V lost 5 bases and J lost 3, with 17 bases in between. CDR3 loop: CASSPRGGRDYEQYF. The CDR3 DNA sequence: TGTGCCAGCAGTCCCCGCGGCGGGCGAGACTACGAGCAGTACTTC.

CDR3 sequence reads: CASSDNPSGSYNEQFF. In DNA, the CDR3 is TGTGCCAGCAGCGATAACCCTAGCGGGAGCTACAATGAGCAGTTCTTC. The rearrangement links TRBV4-2 to TRBJ2-1; TRBD2 aligns across 10 bases. This CDR3 has 16 residues. V lost 5 bases to trimming and J lost 3 bases; unmatched junction nucleotides: 7. The germline CDR1 and CDR2 sequences are LGHNA and YNFKEQ.

The chain is built from TRBV14 and TRBJ1-1; D not resolved. The germline V gene encodes CDR1 SGHDN and CDR2 FVKESK. This CDR3 spans 14 amino acids. V lost 4 bases, J lost 4 bases, and 13 bases lay in between. DNA of the CDR3: TGTGCCAGCAGCCCAAGACATGGCGGCACTGAAGCTTTCTTT. This codes for CASSPRHGGTEAFF. Looking up the rest from reference TRBV14 and TRBJ1-1 gives the full variable domain: EAGVTQFPSHSVIEKGQTVTLRCDPISGHDNLYWYRRVMGKEIKFLLHFVKESKQDESGMPNNRFLAERTGGTYSTLKVQPAELEDSGVYFCASSPRHGGTEAFFGQGTRLTVV.

This sequence joins TRBV6-5 and TRBJ2-1; TRBD2 aligns across 14 bases. Germline-derived CDR1 and CDR2 are MNHEY and SVGAGI. CDR3 length equals 14 residues. The J segment lost 13 bases and the V segment lost 5 bases, leaving 7 bases of the junction unmatched. The CDR3 spells CASSIGLAGGLQFF. The CDR3 DNA is TGTGCCAGCAGTATCGGACTAGCGGGAGGCCTCCAGTTCTTC.

This clone was seen once. This sequence joins TRBV4-3 and TRBJ2-5; maybe TRBD2 (6 bases). The germline CDR1 and CDR2 sequences are LGHNA and YSLEER. Trimming took 5 bases from V and 4 from J, leaving 11 bases between them. The length of the CDR3 is 13 residues. CDR3 DNA: TGCGCCAGCAGCGGGGGGTTTGGAGAGACCCAGTACTTC. Translated, it gives CASSGGFGETQYF.

A note on this clone: Other DNA sequences in the sample encode the same CDR3. V and J are TRBV5-4 and TRBJ2-5; tentatively, D is TRBD2 (6 bases). The ends were cut back, 0 bases at V and 2 bases at J, with 8 bases in the middle. Germline V gives CDR1 SGHNT, CDR2 YYREEE (reference sequence). CDR3 length equals 14 residues. CDR3 in amino acids: CASSLGGRQETQYF. The CDR3 nucleotides are TGTGCCAGCAGCTTGGGGGGGAGGCAAGAGACCCAGTACTTC.

The J gene is TRBJ2-2, the V gene TRBV5-1, with TRBD2 as a possible D gene (6 bases). V was shortened by 1 base and J by 1 base, with 14 bases between the two germline ends. Germline V gives CDR1 SGHRS, CDR2 YFSETQ. This CDR3 has 17 amino acids. The CDR3 DNA is TGCGCCAGCAGCTTGCCCCCGGGGGTTTGGAACACCGGGGAGCTGTTTTTT. It encodes CASSLPPGVWNTGELFF. Supplemented by reference TRBV5-1 and TRBJ2-2, the full variable domain reads KAGVTQTPRYLIKTRGQQVTLSCSPISGHRSVSWYQQTPGQGLQFLFEYFSETQRNKGNFPGRFSGRQFSNSRSEMNVSTLELGDSALYLCASSLPPGVWNTGELFFGEGSRLTVL.

The chain recombines TRBV11-2 with TRBJ2-7, with unresolved D. The CDR3 totals 16 residues. Germline V gives CDR1 SGHAT, CDR2 FQNNGV. V was shortened by 2 bases and J by 2 bases, with 16 bases between the two germline ends. As DNA, the CDR3 is TGTGCCAGCAGCTTACTTGGTCGTGGGAAGACCTACGAGCAGTACTTC. Translated, it gives CASSLLGRGKTYEQYF.

The CDR3 coding sequence is TGTGCCAGCAGTTTATTGGGGAACACCGGGGAGCTGTTTTTT. This encodes CASSLLGNTGELFF. The chain carries TRBV28 and TRBJ2-2, with D unresolved. Germline assignment: CDR1 MDHEN and CDR2 SYDVKM. V was trimmed by 1 base and J by 1 base, leaving 4 bases between them. The CDR3 runs 14 residues.

The chain carries TRBV6-5 and TRBJ2-3; D is perhaps TRBD2 (6 bases). Germline V CDR1 and CDR2: MNHEY, SVGAGI. The ends were cut back, 5 bases at V and 2 bases at J, with 11 bases in the middle. The CDR3 totals 14 residues. As DNA, the CDR3 is TGTGCCAGCAGTACTAGGAGGGCCACAGATACGCAGTATTTT. Encoded protein: CASSTRRATDTQYF.

The rearrangement uses TRBV28 and TRBJ2-1; 7 nucleotides line up with TRBD2. There are 16 residues in the CDR3. Germline V lookup: CDR1 MDHEN, CDR2 SYDVKM. The V and J ends lost 6 bases and 4 bases, in that order; junction bases with no gene match: 12. The CDR3, as DNA: TGTGCCAGCAGGATGAGCCGGACTAGGTCATACAATGAGCAGTTCTTC. This codes for CASRMSRTRSYNEQFF.

This clone was recorded once. V usage is TRBV7-7 and J usage is TRBJ2-2; D remains unclear. Per germline, CDR1 SSHAT and CDR2 FNYEAQ (reference sequence). V was pared by 5 bases and J by 2 bases, with 6 bases between. This CDR3 region has 13 residues. The CDR3 spells CASSVDNTGELFF. The CDR3, as DNA: TGTGCCAGCAGCGTAGACAACACCGGGGAGCTGTTTTTT.

The CDR3 coding sequence is TGTGCCAGCAGGGAGACAGGGGGCGGCAATCAGCCCCAGCATTTT. Protein: CASRETGGGNQPQHF. The chain has TRBV2 and TRBJ1-5; 10 bases are a match to TRBD1. V lost 6 bases, J lost 2 bases, and 4 bases stayed unmatched. Germline values: CDR1 SNHLY, CDR2 FYNNEI. The CDR3 consists of 15 residues.

J is TRBJ2-3 and V is TRBV13; 14 bases align to TRBD2. The CDR3 runs 16 residues. Germline V lookup: CDR1 PRHDT, CDR2 FYEKMQ (reference sequence). Unmatched junction bases numbered 7, after V lost 5 bases and J lost 6 bases. CDR3 coding DNA: TGTGCCAGCAGCATCAGGACTAGCGGGAGGTGGGATACGCAGTATTTT. Protein product: CASSIRTSGRWDTQYF.

This clone was recorded only once. The chain links TRBV5-1 to TRBJ2-3; 14 positions match TRBD2. The trim removed 0 bases at V and 5 bases at J, leaving 8 bases unmatched. CDR1 is SGHRS, CDR2 YFSETQ, per germline. The CDR3 extends over 18 amino acids. The DNA for the CDR3 is TGCGCCAGCAGCTTGGGGCGCGGGGGACTAGCGGGAGTAGATACGCAGTATTTT. It specifies CASSLGRGGLAGVDTQYF.

The chain employs TRBV19 and TRBJ1-1; perhaps TRBD1 as D (6 bases). Germline V gene lookup returns CDR1 LNHDA and CDR2 SQIVND (reference sequence). The CDR3 extends over 19 amino acids. With 3 bases removed from V and 0 bases from J, the gap between germline ends came to 23 bases. In DNA form, the CDR3 reads TGTGCCAGTAGTATTCTTCCGCAGGGGACCTTTTTCATGAACACTGAAGCTTTCTTT. Its translation: CASSILPQGTFFMNTEAFF.

This chain connects TRBV7-3 to TRBJ1-4, with 8 bases aligning to TRBD1. The CDR3 is made up of 13 amino acids. Germline loops: CDR1 SGHTA, CDR2 FQGTGA. V lost 5 bases to trimming and J lost 8 bases; unmatched junction nucleotides: 4. CDR3 nucleotides: TGTGCCAGCAGCCCCGGGACAGGAGAAAAACTGTTTTTT. It yields the protein CASSPGTGEKLFF.